This T cell receptor beta chain was sequenced during a study of blood T cell repertoires in COVID-19 (dated by TCRdb to the early 2020s). Concerning the study at large: Samples covering the acute and convalescent phases of COVID-19 were provided by collaborators in the United States, Italy and Spain. The prospective study material was composed of cDNA or gDNA derived from T cells, B-cell-depleted T cells, or PBMCs. Subjects who had been exposed to COVID-19, were actively infected with it, or had recovered from it provided the deeply sampled blood TCRbeta repertoires that made up the dataset. The sample metadata nearly always contained a de-identified subject ID, COVID-19 status, age in years and sex. The repertoires were made available in a free public database intended to serve as a resource for research on the immune response to SARS-CoV-2. The samples were drawn from two sources: the first 160 participants of the ongoing ImmuneRACE study, and 1,254 subjects contributed by 6 global collaborators. Where HLA class I and class II types were available, the types were taken from metadata supplied by the sample provider, not from assay-based typing. Results the study describes overall, beyond this receptor: The amount of clinical and demographic metadata varied by source and participant and was provided uncurated.

This clone appeared once. The target of this receptor is not known. One base away there is no much larger clone; base qualities are not given. The germline V gene encodes CDR1 LNHDA and CDR2 SQIVND (reference sequence). The CDR3, from cysteine to phenylalanine, totals 14 residues. CDR3 DNA only is kept here, 42 bases in frame from base 1. Clipping removes 8 bases from V and 6 bases from J, with 10 as the unmatched junction base count. Each collaborating institution followed its own protocols to collect whole blood in K2EDTA tubes. For TCRbeta analysis, collaborator samples were shipped as frozen whole blood, as isolated PBMCs, or as DNA extracted from either sample type. TCRbeta CDR3 regions were amplified from genomic DNA by means of the immunoSEQ Assay, a bias-controlled multiplex PCR. In the source study's methods: Within the assay, amplification of reference gene primers was used to estimate how many nucleated cells each sample contained. Sequence reads were collapsed and filtered to measure the absolute abundance of every unique TCRbeta CDR3 rearrangement. For each sample, productive Simpson clonality was calculated as the square root of Simpson's diversity index across productive rearrangements. In its TCRdb copy, this immuneACCESS table keeps in-frame sequences only and misses some clones. Where compared with another copy, unresolved V genes explain less than half of these, and the others have no known cause. The DNA gave D and trimming, while V, J and clone size come from that table. This sample holds tens of thousands of clones; 91% were observed only once. The top ten clones comprise more than 3% of the sample.

The sample was peripheral blood. The clonotype originates from a man aged 55 to 70 with acute or convalescent COVID-19. The rearrangement combines TRBV19 with TRBJ1-5; TRBD1 aligns with 7 central bases. The nucleotides are TGTGCCAGTTGGGGTGACAGGGTAGGTCAGCCCCAGCATTTT. Translated, this is CASWGDRVGQPQHF.